These T cell receptor beta chains were read from a single sample in a study of cytomegalovirus exposure and HLA in healthy donors. The data were produced by immunoSEQ multiplex PCR, yet TCRdb's version contains in-frame clones alone and is incomplete. The profile shows about 120,000 clones, about 80% of them singletons. Specimen: PBMCs. The origin of the receptors is a man between 25 and 39 years old in good health and CMV-seropositive. Both conserved end residues are part of each CDR3. A D gene is named only where the DNA matches it firmly. Size values are once, few and many counts, or a class for expanded clones, and some rows have none.

TGTGCCAGTAGCCTAGCCCGTGAAGGTAATGAGCAGTTCTTC,CASSLAREGNEQFF,.,TRBJ2-1,.,TRBV19
TGTGCCAGTAGTATAGGGGACACCTATGGCTACACCTTC,CASSIGDTYGYTF,.,TRBJ1-2,.,TRBV19
TGTGCCAGCAGCATTACTGGGCGCAGCACCGGGGAGCTGTTTTTT,CASSITGRSTGELFF,.,TRBJ2-2,.,TRBV7-3
TGTGCCAGCAGCCCCGGGATTTCGCCCTACGAGCAGTACTTC,CASSPGISPYEQYF,.,TRBJ2-7,.,TRBV7-8
TGTGCCAGCAGCGGTGAGACTGAAGCTTTCTTT,CASSGETEAFF,.,TRBJ1-1,.,TRBV11-3
TGTGCCAGCAGTGGGACAGGGGGAACAGATACGCAGTATTTT,CASSGTGGTDTQYF,.,TRBJ2-3,TRBD1,TRBV6-4
TGCGCCAGCAGCTCTCCAGGATTATATGGCTACACCTTC,CASSSPGLYGYTF,.,TRBJ1-2,.,TRBV5-1
TGTGCCAGCAGCTTAGTGGCTAGCGGGGGGTCTTTTTGGCGTGAGCAGTTCTTC,CASSLVASGGSFWREQFF,.,TRBJ2-1,TRBD2,TRBV7-9
TGTGCCAGCAGCCAAGCCTACACCGGACAGACTTCCCAGCATTTT,CASSQAYTGQTSQHF,.,TRBJ1-5,.,TRBV4-2
TGTGCCACCAGCTGGTTTGGACTAGCGGGGGCAGATACGCAGTATTTT,CATSWFGLAGADTQYF,.,TRBJ2-3,TRBD2,TRBV15
TGTGCCAGCAGAGTCGGGGGGACCTCCTACGAGCAGTACTTC,CASRVGGTSYEQYF,.,TRBJ2-7,TRBD2,TRBV28
TGTGCCAGCAGCTCGGGGACAGGGTTGGGGGGAGTTTTC,CASSSGTGLGGVF,.,TRBJ1-2,TRBD1,TRBV7-2
TGCGCCAGCAGGGAGAGGGTGCTTTCTGGAAACACCATATATTTT,CASRERVLSGNTIYF,.,TRBJ1-3,.,TRBV5-1
TGCGCCAGCAGCTTGGTAACCACTGGGGAGGCTGAAGCTTTCTTT,CASSLVTTGEAEAFF,.,TRBJ1-1,.,TRBV5-1
TGTGCCAGCAGCTTAACGGCAGGGGGAAACACCGGGGAGCTGTTTTTT,CASSLTAGGNTGELFF,few,TRBJ2-2,TRBD1,TRBV11-2
TGTGCCTTCACGTTTGAGGGTAACTATGGCTACACCTTC,CAFTFEGNYGYTF,once,TRBJ1-2,.,TRBV30
TGTGCCAGCAGCCCTAAGGGCGGGACCAAAAACATTCAGTACTTC,CASSPKGGTKNIQYF,few,TRBJ2-4,.,TRBV5-4
TGTGCCTGGTATCGCAGGGGGCGCGGCTACACCTTC,CAWYRRGRGYTF,.,TRBJ1-2,TRBD1,TRBV30
TGTGCCAGCAGCTTAACCCGAACAGGGGGGGCCTACGAGCAGTACTTC,CASSLTRTGGAYEQYF,.,TRBJ2-7,.,TRBV11-2
TGTGCCAGCTCACCCAGACTCCGCCGGGACAATGAGCAGTTCTTC,CASSPRLRRDNEQFF,.,TRBJ2-1,.,TRBV18
TGTGCCAGCAGCGTATCCCAGGCCTTTGGAGAAAAACTGTTTTTT,CASSVSQAFGEKLFF,.,TRBJ1-4,.,TRBV9
TGTGCCAGCAGTTGGGGCAGGGGGCCTGGGTATGGCTACACCTTC,CASSWGRGPGYGYTF,.,TRBJ1-2,TRBD1,TRBV27
TGTGCCAGCAGTCCGGGACAGGGCAATCAGCCCCAGCATTTT,CASSPGQGNQPQHF,.,TRBJ1-5,TRBD1,TRBV27
TGCGCCAGCAGCTTGAACCCGACAGTCAGCAATCAGCCCCAGCATTTT,CASSLNPTVSNQPQHF,.,TRBJ1-5,.,TRBV5-1
TGTGCCTGGAGTTGGACAGGGGATCGAGCTTTCTTT,CAWSWTGDRAFF,once,TRBJ1-1,TRBD1,TRBV30
TGTGCCAGCAGTCCCTCTGGACTAGCGGAGGACAATGAGCAGTTCTTC,CASSPSGLAEDNEQFF,.,TRBJ2-1,TRBD2,TRBV27
TGTGCCAGCAGTTTTACAGGGGGCGGAGAGACCCAGTACTTC,CASSFTGGGETQYF,.,TRBJ2-5,TRBD1,TRBV6-1
TGTGCCTGGAGGCCGAGGACAGGGGCCGGATATGGCTACACCTTC,CAWRPRTGAGYGYTF,.,TRBJ1-2,TRBD1,TRBV30
TGTGCCAGCAGCTTACGGGACAACAATGAGCAGTTCTTC,CASSLRDNNEQFF,.,TRBJ2-1,.,TRBV5-4
TGCGCCAGCAGCTTCACGAGGGCTTTGAACACTGAAGCTTTCTTT,CASSFTRALNTEAFF,.,TRBJ1-1,.,TRBV5-1
TGTGCCAGCAGCTTAACAGGGGTTACGGAGACCCAGTACTTC,CASSLTGVTETQYF,once,TRBJ2-5,TRBD1,TRBV7-6
TGTGCCAGCAGCAAAGGACAGGGTACCCACGAGCAGTACTTC,CASSKGQGTHEQYF,.,TRBJ2-7,TRBD1,TRBV5-4
TGTGCCAGCAGCTTCATCAGGTACACCGGGGAGCTGTTTTTT,CASSFIRYTGELFF,.,TRBJ2-2,.,TRBV11-3
TGTGCCAGCAGTGTCCAGAGCACAGATACGCAGTATTTT,CASSVQSTDTQYF,.,TRBJ2-3,.,TRBV25-1
TGTGCCAGCAGTGCAGCGGGGGGCCTGAATGAGCAGTTCTTC,CASSAAGGLNEQFF,.,TRBJ2-1,TRBD2,TRBV25-1
TGTGCCAGCAGCTTGGGAACGGGAGGGCCATACGAGCAGTACTTC,CASSLGTGGPYEQYF,.,TRBJ2-7,TRBD2,TRBV5-4
TGTGCCAGCAGCCTAGCCTCGGGGGTAGTAGAAAAACTGTTTTTT,CASSLASGVVEKLFF,few,TRBJ1-4,.,TRBV5-6
TGTGCCAGCAGCTTTAAACAGGGTGTGCAGTACTTC,CASSFKQGVQYF,.,TRBJ2-7,.,TRBV5-4
TGCGCCAGCACACTAGGTAGGCGATGGAACACTGAAGCTTTCTTT,CASTLGRRWNTEAFF,.,TRBJ1-1,.,TRBV4-3
TGCGCCAGCAGCCAAGATTCCTGGAGGGCTACAGATACGCAGTATTTT,CASSQDSWRATDTQYF,.,TRBJ2-3,.,TRBV4-1
TGTGCCAGCAGCTTAGGGGGCGTGTATAATTCACCCCTCCACTTT,CASSLGGVYNSPLHF,.,TRBJ1-6,.,TRBV7-9
TGTGCCAGCAGCCTAAACAGGGAAATTACTGGAAACACCATATATTTT,CASSLNREITGNTIYF,few,TRBJ1-3,.,TRBV5-4
TGCGCCAGCAGCGGGACTAGCGGCACAGATACGCAGTATTTT,CASSGTSGTDTQYF,.,TRBJ2-3,TRBD2,TRBV4-1
TGTGCCAGCAGCCCTCTTGGGGGGAACTATGGCTACACCTTC,CASSPLGGNYGYTF,once,TRBJ1-2,.,TRBV11-1
TGTGCCTGGTCGGGAGGACAGGGGGTGGTTTTAGACAGTCAGTACTTC,CAWSGGQGVVLDSQYF,.,TRBJ2-4,TRBD1,TRBV30
TGTGCCAGCTCACCATATTCCAGGGGGCCATCTGGAAACACCATATATTTT,CASSPYSRGPSGNTIYF,few,TRBJ1-3,TRBD1,TRBV18
TGTGCCAGCAGCTTAGTAGCGCGCACAGATACGCAGTATTTT,CASSLVARTDTQYF,.,TRBJ2-3,.,TRBV11-3
TGCGCCAGCAGCTTGGGACAGGCCCTCCGAAACCTGAACACTGAAGCTTTCTTT,CASSLGQALRNLNTEAFF,.,TRBJ1-1,.,TRBV5-1